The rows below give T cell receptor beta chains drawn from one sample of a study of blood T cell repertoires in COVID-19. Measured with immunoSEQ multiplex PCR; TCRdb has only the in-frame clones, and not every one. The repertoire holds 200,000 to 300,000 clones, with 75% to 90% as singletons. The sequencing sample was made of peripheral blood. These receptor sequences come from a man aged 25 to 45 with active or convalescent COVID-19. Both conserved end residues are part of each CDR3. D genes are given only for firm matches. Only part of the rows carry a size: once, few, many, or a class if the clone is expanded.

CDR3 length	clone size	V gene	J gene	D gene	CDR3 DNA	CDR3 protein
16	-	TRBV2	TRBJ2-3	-	TGTGCCAGCAGTGTATCCGGTTTGCCTACCACAGATACGCAGTATTTT	CASSVSGLPTTDTQYF
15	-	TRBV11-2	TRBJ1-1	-	TGTGCCAGCAGCTTGGCCGGGGGTCAGAACACTGAAGCTTTCTTT	CASSLAGGQNTEAFF
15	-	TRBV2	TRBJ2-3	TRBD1	TGTGCCAGCAGTGGGGGACAGACCCTCACAGATACGCAGTATTTT	CASSGGQTLTDTQYF
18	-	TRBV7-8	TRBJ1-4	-	TGTGCCAGCAGCCTAACAAAGGGGCGCCGAAAAACTAATGAAAAACTGTTTTTT	CASSLTKGRRKTNEKLFF
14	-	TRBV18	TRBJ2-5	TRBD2	TGTGCCAGCTCACCAGGGACTAGCATCGAGACCCAGTACTTC	CASSPGTSIETQYF
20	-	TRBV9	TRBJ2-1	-	TGTGCCAGCAGCCGATCGGGGGGCCTCCCAAATAGTCTAATCTACAATGAGCAGTTCTTC	CASSRSGGLPNSLIYNEQFF
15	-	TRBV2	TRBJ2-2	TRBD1	TGTGCCAGCAGTGGACAGGGGACGAACACCGGGGAGCTGTTTTTT	CASSGQGTNTGELFF
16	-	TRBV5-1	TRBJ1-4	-	TGCGCCAGCAGCTTGATGCAGGGTCCAACTAATGAAAAACTGTTTTTT	CASSLMQGPTNEKLFF
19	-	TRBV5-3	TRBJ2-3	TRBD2	TGTGCCAGAAGCTTTGTTTTCAGGCTAGCGGGGGTTGGGTCAGATACGCAGTATTTT	CARSFVFRLAGVGSDTQYF
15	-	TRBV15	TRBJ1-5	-	TGTGCCACCAGCAGAGAATATAATAGCAATCAGCCCCAGCATTTT	CATSREYNSNQPQHF
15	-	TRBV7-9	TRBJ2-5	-	TGTGCCAGCAGCCACCACACAGGGTTACAAGAGACCCAGTACTTC	CASSHHTGLQETQYF
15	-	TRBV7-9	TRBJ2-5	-	TGTGCCAGCAGCCCAACGCCGATACCGGGTGGGACCCAGTACTTC	CASSPTPIPGGTQYF
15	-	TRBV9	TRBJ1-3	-	TGTGCCAGCAGCGTTGGGGGGGACTCTGGAAACACCATATATTTT	CASSVGGDSGNTIYF
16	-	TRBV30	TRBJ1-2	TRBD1	TGTGCCTGGAGAACGGGGAACCGGGACAGGGTCCATGGCTACACCTTC	CAWRTGNRDRVHGYTF
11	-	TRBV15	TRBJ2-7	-	TGTGCCACCAGCCGGGGCTACGAGCAGTACTTC	CATSRGYEQYF
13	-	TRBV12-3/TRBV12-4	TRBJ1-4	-	TGTGCCAGCCGAGGAGGGCCCCAAGAAAAACTGTTTTTT	CASRGGPQEKLFF
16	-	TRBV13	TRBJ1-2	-	TGTGCCAGCAGCTTAATTCCCGAGACAAGCAACTATGGCTACACCTTC	CASSLIPETSNYGYTF
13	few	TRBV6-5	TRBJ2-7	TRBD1	TGTGCCAGCAGTTACGGGACAGGCTACGAGCAGTACTTC	CASSYGTGYEQYF
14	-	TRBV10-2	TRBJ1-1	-	TGCGCCAGCAGCGACCCAGGGTATAGAACTGAAGCTTTCTTT	CASSDPGYRTEAFF
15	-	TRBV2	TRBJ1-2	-	TGTGCCAGCAGCGGATCAGGGTCACGAAGCTATGGCTACACCTTC	CASSGSGSRSYGYTF
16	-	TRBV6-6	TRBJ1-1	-	TGTGCCAGCAGTTACTTTCGGGGTTCCACAAACACTGAAGCTTTCTTT	CASSYFRGSTNTEAFF
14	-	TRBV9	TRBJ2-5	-	TGTGCCAGCAGCGTAGGGCCCTCACAAGAGACCCAGTACTTC	CASSVGPSQETQYF
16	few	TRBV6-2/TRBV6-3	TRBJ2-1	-	TGTGCCAGCAGTTACGAAGGTCGGGGGATAGACAATGAGCAGTTCTTC	CASSYEGRGIDNEQFF
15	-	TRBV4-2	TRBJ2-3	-	TGTGCCAGCAGCCAAGTCGGGGTGAGCACAGATACGCAGTATTTT	CASSQVGVSTDTQYF
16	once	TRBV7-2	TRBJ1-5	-	TGTGCCAGCAGCCCAGGGGATTATTATAGCAATCAGCCCCAGCATTTT	CASSPGDYYSNQPQHF
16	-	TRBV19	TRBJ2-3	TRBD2	TGTGCCAGTAACCCGGGGACTAGCGGGGGCGGAGATACGCAGTATTTT	CASNPGTSGGGDTQYF
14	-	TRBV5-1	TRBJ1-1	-	TGCGCCAGCAGCTTCAGGGGTTTGAGCACTGAAGCTTTCTTT	CASSFRGLSTEAFF
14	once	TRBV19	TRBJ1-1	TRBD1	TGTGCCAGTAGTGGCAGGGGGCGAAGCACTGAAGCTTTCTTT	CASSGRGRSTEAFF
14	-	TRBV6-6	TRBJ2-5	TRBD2	TGTGCCAGCAACCTAGCGGGGGATGGCGAGACCCAGTACTTC	CASNLAGDGETQYF
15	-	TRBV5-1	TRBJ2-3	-	TGCGCCAGCAGCTTATACGGCCCGGAGGAAGATACGCAGTATTTT	CASSLYGPEEDTQYF
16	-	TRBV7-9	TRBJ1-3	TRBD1	TGTGCCAGCAGCTCGACAGGGGACGGTCCTGGAAACACCATATATTTT	CASSSTGDGPGNTIYF
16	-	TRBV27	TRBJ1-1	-	TGTGCCAGCAGTTCCTTCAGGGATATCATGAACACTGAAGCTTTCTTT	CASSSFRDIMNTEAFF
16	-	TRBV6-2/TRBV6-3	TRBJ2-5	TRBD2	TGTGCCAGCAGTTACGGGACTAGCGGGGGCCAAGAGACCCAGTACTTC	CASSYGTSGGQETQYF
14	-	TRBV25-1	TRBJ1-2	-	TGTGCCAGCAGTGAATGGTATCAGGGTCATGGCTACACCTTC	CASSEWYQGHGYTF
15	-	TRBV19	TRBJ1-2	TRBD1	TGTGCCACCGTCTCTCAAGGACAGGGGGCTCAAGGCTACACCTTC	CATVSQGQGAQGYTF
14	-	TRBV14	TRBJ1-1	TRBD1	TGTGCCAGCAGCCATCCGGGACAGCTCACTGAAGCTTTCTTT	CASSHPGQLTEAFF
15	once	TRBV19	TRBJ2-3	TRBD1	TGTGCCAGTAGTATAAGAGGGACAGGTTTAGATACGCAGTATTTT	CASSIRGTGLDTQYF
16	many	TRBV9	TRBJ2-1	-	TGTGCCAGCAGCGTAGGAGGGCAGACCTACTACAATGAGCAGTTCTTC	CASSVGGQTYYNEQFF
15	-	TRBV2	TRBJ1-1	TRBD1	TGTGCCAGCAGTGAAGGTCCCAGGGGGCTGGTTGAAGCTTTCTTT	CASSEGPRGLVEAFF